A selection of T cell receptor beta chains follows, all from one sample in a study of blood T cells in healthy people across ages. TCRdb itself ran the 5' RACE reads through MiXCR, one entry per CDR3 protein. The table shows 600,000 to 800,000 distinct CDR3 sequences, with roughly 21% occurring only once. The sequenced sample consisted of blood. All receptors derive from a man aged 65 to 79 in good health. CDR3s include the opening cysteine and the closing phenylalanine or tryptophan. Each record gives: CDR3 protein, CDR3 DNA, clone size, J gene, D gene, V gene. The D gene is left open where the match is weak. Size values are once, few and many counts, or a class for expanded clones, and some rows have none.

cdr3_aa: CSARARKGQNTEAFF
cdr3_nt: TGCAGTGCTAGAGCGAGAAAGGGACAAAACACTGAAGCTTTCTTT
clone_size: -
j_call: TRBJ1-1
d_call: -
v_call: TRBV20-1

cdr3_aa: CASSHPGTSSETQYF
cdr3_nt: TGCGCCAGCTCCCATCCCGGGACTAGCAGCGAGACCCAGTACTTC
clone_size: -
j_call: TRBJ2-5
d_call: TRBD2
v_call: TRBV5-1

cdr3_aa: CASSLISRVDYEQYF
cdr3_nt: TGCGCCAGCAGCTTGATCTCCAGGGTGGACTACGAGCAGTACTTC
clone_size: few
j_call: TRBJ2-7
d_call: -
v_call: TRBV5-1

cdr3_aa: CASSAGTETNGKLFF
cdr3_nt: TGTGCCAGCAGTGCAGGGACAGAAACTAATGGAAAACTGTTTTTT
clone_size: -
j_call: TRBJ1-4
d_call: TRBD1
v_call: TRBV6-6

cdr3_aa: CASSPRLEETQYF
cdr3_nt: TGTGCCAGCAGCCCCCGACTAGAAGAGACCCAGTACTTC
clone_size: few
j_call: TRBJ2-5
d_call: -
v_call: TRBV9

cdr3_aa: CASSSPSGFTGNEQFF
cdr3_nt: TGTGCCAGCAGTTCACCCTCAGGGTTTACGGGGAATGAGCAGTTCTTC
clone_size: few
j_call: TRBJ2-1
d_call: -
v_call: TRBV6-6

cdr3_aa: CASSSPPYNEQFF
cdr3_nt: TGTGCCAGCAGTTCGCCTCCCTACAATGAGCAGTTCTTC
clone_size: many
j_call: TRBJ2-1
d_call: -
v_call: TRBV6-2/TRBV6-3

cdr3_aa: CASRQGPVNTEAFF
cdr3_nt: TGTGCCAGCAGACAGGGACCGGTGAACACTGAAGCTTTCTTT
clone_size: -
j_call: TRBJ1-1
d_call: -
v_call: TRBV28

cdr3_aa: CASSNGLAAYEQYF
cdr3_nt: TGCGCCAGCAGCAACGGACTAGCTGCCTACGAGCAGTACTTC
clone_size: -
j_call: TRBJ2-7
d_call: TRBD2
v_call: TRBV6-2/TRBV6-3

cdr3_aa: CSAARDSGSYNEQFF
cdr3_nt: TGCAGTGCCGCCCGGGACTCCGGCTCCTACAATGAGCAGTTCTTC
clone_size: -
j_call: TRBJ2-1
d_call: -
v_call: TRBV20-1

cdr3_aa: CASSQELAGETQYF
cdr3_nt: TGTGCCAGCAGCCAAGAACTAGCGGGGGAGACCCAGTACTTC
clone_size: -
j_call: TRBJ2-5
d_call: TRBD2
v_call: TRBV4-2

cdr3_aa: CSARGQTNEKLFF
cdr3_nt: TGCAGTGCTAGAGGCCAGACTAATGAAAAACTGTTTTTT
clone_size: -
j_call: TRBJ1-4
d_call: -
v_call: TRBV20-1

cdr3_aa: CASSRQGTVPGTQYF
cdr3_nt: TGTGCCAGCAGTCGCCAGGGAACAGTTCCCGGGACCCAGTACTTC
clone_size: few
j_call: TRBJ2-5
d_call: -
v_call: TRBV28

cdr3_aa: CASGFLDGGGQGKAEAFF
cdr3_nt: TGTGCTAGTGGTTTCCTCGACGGGGGCGGGCAGGGGAAGGCTGAAGCTTTCTTT
clone_size: -
j_call: TRBJ1-1
d_call: -
v_call: TRBV12-5

cdr3_aa: CASSLTGDREGYEQYF
cdr3_nt: TGTGCCAGCAGCTTAACGGGGGACAGGGAAGGATACGAGCAGTACTTC
clone_size: few
j_call: TRBJ2-7
d_call: TRBD1
v_call: TRBV7-3

cdr3_aa: CASSSTTGETQYF
cdr3_nt: TGTGCCAGCAGTTCGACGACAGGAGAGACCCAGTACTTC
clone_size: few
j_call: TRBJ2-5
d_call: -
v_call: TRBV12-3/TRBV12-4

cdr3_aa: CASSSGTSGINEQFF
cdr3_nt: TGTGCCAGCAGTTCCGGGACTAGCGGAATCAATGAGCAGTTCTTC
clone_size: few
j_call: TRBJ2-1
d_call: TRBD2
v_call: TRBV28

cdr3_aa: CSARDLTGVTNEKLFF
cdr3_nt: TGCAGTGCTAGAGACCTGACAGGAGTAACTAATGAAAAACTGTTTTTT
clone_size: -
j_call: TRBJ1-4
d_call: -
v_call: TRBV20-1

cdr3_aa: CASSVDRAGGIQYF
cdr3_nt: TGTGCCAGCAGCGTGGATAGGGCCGGAGGCATTCAGTACTTC
clone_size: few
j_call: TRBJ2-4
d_call: -
v_call: TRBV9

cdr3_aa: CASSLVSGLAVYNEQFF
cdr3_nt: TGTGCCAGCAGTTTGGTTTCGGGACTAGCGGTCTACAATGAGCAGTTCTTC
clone_size: -
j_call: TRBJ2-1
d_call: TRBD2
v_call: TRBV12-3/TRBV12-4

cdr3_aa: CASSLVGGDSNEQYF
cdr3_nt: TGTGCCAGCAGCTTGGTAGGGGGCGACTCGAACGAGCAGTACTTC
clone_size: -
j_call: TRBJ2-7
d_call: TRBD1
v_call: TRBV7-2

cdr3_aa: CASSLKARGDTSKNIQYF
cdr3_nt: TGCGCCAGCAGCTTAAAGGCTAGAGGGGATACGTCCAAAAACATTCAGTACTTC
clone_size: few
j_call: TRBJ2-4
d_call: -
v_call: TRBV11-2

cdr3_aa: CASSYAGQGSYEQYF
cdr3_nt: TGTGCCAGCAGTTATGCGGGACAGGGGTCCTACGAGCAGTACTTC
clone_size: -
j_call: TRBJ2-7
d_call: TRBD1
v_call: TRBV6-6

cdr3_aa: CATSEPGDRNEQFF
cdr3_nt: TGTGCCACCAGTGAACCGGGAGACCGCAATGAGCAGTTCTTC
clone_size: few
j_call: TRBJ2-1
d_call: -
v_call: TRBV24-1

cdr3_aa: CASSEAGESYNEQFF
cdr3_nt: TGTGCCAGCAGTGAAGCGGGAGAATCCTACAATGAGCAGTTCTTC
clone_size: few
j_call: TRBJ2-1
d_call: -
v_call: TRBV2

cdr3_aa: CASSLQDRIAEQYF
cdr3_nt: TGCGCCAGCAGCTTGCAGGACCGCATCGCCGAGCAGTACTTC
clone_size: -
j_call: TRBJ2-7
d_call: -
v_call: TRBV5-1

cdr3_aa: CASSEVPGLTNEKLFF
cdr3_nt: TGTGCCAGCAGTGAAGTTCCGGGGTTAACTAATGAAAAACTGTTTTTT
clone_size: once
j_call: TRBJ1-4
d_call: -
v_call: TRBV6-1

cdr3_aa: CSAIPRGNTGELFF
cdr3_nt: TGCAGTGCTATTCCCAGGGGAAACACCGGGGAGCTGTTTTTT
clone_size: -
j_call: TRBJ2-2
d_call: -
v_call: TRBV20-1

cdr3_aa: CASSLGTSYAYNEQFF
cdr3_nt: TGTGCCAGCAGCCTCGGGACTAGTTATGCCTACAATGAGCAGTTCTTC
clone_size: few
j_call: TRBJ2-1
d_call: TRBD2
v_call: TRBV3-1

cdr3_aa: CASSVDGREQFF
cdr3_nt: TGTGCCAGCAGCGTAGACGGTCGGGAGCAGTTCTTC
clone_size: few
j_call: TRBJ2-1
d_call: -
v_call: TRBV9

cdr3_aa: CASSRSGTYNEQFF
cdr3_nt: TGTGCCAGCAGCCGGAGCGGAACCTACAATGAGCAGTTCTTC
clone_size: many
j_call: TRBJ2-1
d_call: -
v_call: TRBV12-3/TRBV12-4

cdr3_aa: CASSPHAEGLEKLFF
cdr3_nt: TGTGCCAGCAGCCCCCACGCAGAGGGCCTTGAAAAACTGTTTTTT
clone_size: -
j_call: TRBJ1-4
d_call: -
v_call: TRBV7-9

cdr3_aa: CASSKGGDRAKNIQYF
cdr3_nt: TGTGCCAGCAGTAAGGGAGGGGATCGGGCCAAAAACATTCAGTACTTC
clone_size: few
j_call: TRBJ2-4
d_call: TRBD2
v_call: TRBV27

cdr3_aa: CASSLPVAGVDQETQYF
cdr3_nt: TGTGCCAGCAGCTTACCTGTAGCGGGAGTGGACCAAGAGACCCAGTACTTC
clone_size: few
j_call: TRBJ2-5
d_call: TRBD2
v_call: TRBV7-9

cdr3_aa: CSERQGLNTEAFF
cdr3_nt: TGCAGCGAGAGACAGGGGCTGAACACTGAAGCTTTCTTT
clone_size: -
j_call: TRBJ1-1
d_call: TRBD1
v_call: TRBV29-1

cdr3_aa: CSAGTRLSYNEQFF
cdr3_nt: TGCAGTGCAGGGACTCGGCTCTCCTACAATGAGCAGTTCTTC
clone_size: few
j_call: TRBJ2-1
d_call: -
v_call: TRBV20-1

cdr3_aa: CASSLRGPYNIQYF
cdr3_nt: TGTGCCAGCAGCTTACGGGGGCCTTATAACATTCAGTACTTC
clone_size: -
j_call: TRBJ2-4
d_call: -
v_call: TRBV11-2

cdr3_aa: CSARDLTGGSTDTQYF
cdr3_nt: TGCAGTGCTAGAGATTTGACAGGGGGAAGCACAGATACGCAGTATTTT
clone_size: few
j_call: TRBJ2-3
d_call: TRBD1
v_call: TRBV20-1

cdr3_aa: CAISHGGDQPQHF
cdr3_nt: TGTGCCATCAGTCATGGGGGGGATCAGCCCCAGCATTTT
clone_size: -
j_call: TRBJ1-5
d_call: -
v_call: TRBV10-3

cdr3_aa: CASRGTGTRNQPQHF
cdr3_nt: TGTGCCAGCAGGGGGACAGGCACCCGCAATCAGCCCCAGCATTTT
clone_size: few
j_call: TRBJ1-5
d_call: TRBD1
v_call: TRBV2

cdr3_aa: CASSLRLAAYEQYF
cdr3_nt: TGCGCCAGCAGCCTCCGACTAGCGGCCTACGAGCAGTACTTC
clone_size: many
j_call: TRBJ2-7
d_call: TRBD2
v_call: TRBV4-1

cdr3_aa: CASSLQGAEDTEAFF
cdr3_nt: TGCGCCAGCAGCTTACAGGGGGCCGAGGACACTGAAGCTTTCTTT
clone_size: -
j_call: TRBJ1-1
d_call: TRBD1
v_call: TRBV5-1

cdr3_aa: CASSVAVSYTQYF
cdr3_nt: TGTGCCAGCAGCGTAGCGGTCAGTTATACGCAGTATTTT
clone_size: -
j_call: TRBJ2-3
d_call: -
v_call: TRBV9

cdr3_aa: CSAPRTGLDSPLHF
cdr3_nt: TGCAGTGCTCCAAGGACAGGGTTAGATTCACCCCTCCACTTT
clone_size: few
j_call: TRBJ1-6
d_call: TRBD1
v_call: TRBV20-1

cdr3_aa: CATSRGGITEKLFF
cdr3_nt: TGTGCCACCAGCAGAGGAGGGATTACTGAAAAACTGTTTTTT
clone_size: -
j_call: TRBJ1-4
d_call: -
v_call: TRBV15